This T cell receptor beta chain originates from a study of shared clonotypes between healthy human individuals. General observations from the study: Researchers sampled blood only, noting tissue repertoires likely differ. Among donors, the sharing of clonotypes was expected to be influenced by sequencing depth.

The naive CD8 subset, CD45RO-negative cells positively selected for CCR7, excluded terminally differentiated effector memory CD45RA+ cells. A word on this clone: Its cognate antigen is unknown.

Trimming took 5 bases from V and 1 from J, leaving 15 bases between them. This CDR3 spans 15 amino acids. Germline V lookup: CDR1 SEHNR, CDR2 FQNEAQ (reference sequence). The table came from immunoSEQ multiplex PCR; TCRdb's copy has only in-frame clones and leaves some out. The profile shows around 2.1 million clones, under 95% of them singletons. V and J are TRBV7-9 and TRBJ2-7; possibly TRBD2 for D (5 bases). The specimen sequenced was naive CD8+ T cells from PBMCs. This TCR came from a young man in good health. Some clones in this sample may be carry-over from other donors' samples. CDR3 loop: CASSRPREGSYEQYF. In DNA form, the CDR3 reads TGTGCCAGCAGCCGGCCCAGAGAGGGTTCCTACGAGCAGTACTTC.